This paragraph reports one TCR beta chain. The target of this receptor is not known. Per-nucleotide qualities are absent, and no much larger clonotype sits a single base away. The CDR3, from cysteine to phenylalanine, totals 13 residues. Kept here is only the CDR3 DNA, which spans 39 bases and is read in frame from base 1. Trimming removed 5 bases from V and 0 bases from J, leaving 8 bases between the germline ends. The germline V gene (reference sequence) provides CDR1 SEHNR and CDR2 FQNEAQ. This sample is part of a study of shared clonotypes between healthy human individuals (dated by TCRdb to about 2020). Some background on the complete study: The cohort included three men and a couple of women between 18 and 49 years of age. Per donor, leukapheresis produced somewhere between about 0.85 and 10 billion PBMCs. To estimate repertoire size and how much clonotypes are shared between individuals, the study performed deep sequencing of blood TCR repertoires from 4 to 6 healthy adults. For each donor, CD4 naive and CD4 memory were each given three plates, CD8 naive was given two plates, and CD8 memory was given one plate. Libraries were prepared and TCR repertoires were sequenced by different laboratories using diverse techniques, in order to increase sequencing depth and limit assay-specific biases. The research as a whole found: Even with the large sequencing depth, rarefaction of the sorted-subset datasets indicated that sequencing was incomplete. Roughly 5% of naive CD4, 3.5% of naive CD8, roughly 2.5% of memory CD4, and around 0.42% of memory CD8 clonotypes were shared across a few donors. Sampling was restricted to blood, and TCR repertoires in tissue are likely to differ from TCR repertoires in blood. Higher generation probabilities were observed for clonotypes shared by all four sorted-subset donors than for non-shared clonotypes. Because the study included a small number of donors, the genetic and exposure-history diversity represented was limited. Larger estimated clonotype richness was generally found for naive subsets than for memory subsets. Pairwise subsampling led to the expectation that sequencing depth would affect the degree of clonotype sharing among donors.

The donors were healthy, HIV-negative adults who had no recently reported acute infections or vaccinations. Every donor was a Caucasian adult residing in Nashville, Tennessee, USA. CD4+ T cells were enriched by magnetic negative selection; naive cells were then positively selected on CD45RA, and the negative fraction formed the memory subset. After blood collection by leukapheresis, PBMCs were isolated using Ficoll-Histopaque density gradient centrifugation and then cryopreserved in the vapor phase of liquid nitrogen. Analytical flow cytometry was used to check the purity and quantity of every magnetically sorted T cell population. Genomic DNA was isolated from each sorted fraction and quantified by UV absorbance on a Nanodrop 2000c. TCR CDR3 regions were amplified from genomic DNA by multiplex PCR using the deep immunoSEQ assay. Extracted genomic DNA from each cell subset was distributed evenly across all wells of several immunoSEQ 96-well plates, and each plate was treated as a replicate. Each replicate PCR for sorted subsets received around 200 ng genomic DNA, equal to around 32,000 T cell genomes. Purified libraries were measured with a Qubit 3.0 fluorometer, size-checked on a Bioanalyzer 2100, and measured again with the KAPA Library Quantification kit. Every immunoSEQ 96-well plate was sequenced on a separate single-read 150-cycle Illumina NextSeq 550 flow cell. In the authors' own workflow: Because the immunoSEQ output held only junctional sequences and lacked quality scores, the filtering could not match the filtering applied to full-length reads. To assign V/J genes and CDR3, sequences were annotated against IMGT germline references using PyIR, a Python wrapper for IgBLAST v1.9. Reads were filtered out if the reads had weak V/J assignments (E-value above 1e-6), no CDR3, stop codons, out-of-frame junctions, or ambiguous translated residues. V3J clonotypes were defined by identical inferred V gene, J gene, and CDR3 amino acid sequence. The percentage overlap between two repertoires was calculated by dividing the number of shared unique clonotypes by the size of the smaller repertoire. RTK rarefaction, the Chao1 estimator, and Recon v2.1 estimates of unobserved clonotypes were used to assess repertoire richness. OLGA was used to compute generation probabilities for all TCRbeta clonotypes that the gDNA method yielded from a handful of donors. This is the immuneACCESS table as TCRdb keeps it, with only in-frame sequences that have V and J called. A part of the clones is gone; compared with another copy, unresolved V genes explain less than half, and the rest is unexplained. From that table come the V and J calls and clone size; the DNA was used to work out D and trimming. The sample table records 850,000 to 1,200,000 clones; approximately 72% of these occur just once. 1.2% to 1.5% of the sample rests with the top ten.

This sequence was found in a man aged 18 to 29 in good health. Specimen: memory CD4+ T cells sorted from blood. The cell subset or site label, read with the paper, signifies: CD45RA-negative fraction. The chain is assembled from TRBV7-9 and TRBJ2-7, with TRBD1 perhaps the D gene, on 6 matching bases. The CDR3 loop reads CASSGTPSYEQYF. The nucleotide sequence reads TGTGCCAGCAGCGGGACACCCTCCTACGAGCAGTACTTC.